The following is a T cell receptor (beta chain) sequence with its context. This entry belongs to a study of blood T cell repertoires in COVID-19. In the study overall: COVID-19 samples collected from the United States, Italy and Spain covered acute and convalescent phases.

The CDR3 is 14 residues long. Germline V gene data show CDR1 as SGHNT and CDR2 as YENEEA. V dropped 5 bases and J dropped 9; count of bases not matched to a gene: 10. Study processing details: Amplification of reference gene primers provided the estimated nucleated cell counts. Assay: immunoSEQ multiplex PCR; the TCRdb copy retains only in-frame clones and omits some. Clone size and the V and J calls come from that table; the DNA yielded D and trimming. This table has approximately 94,000 clones, around nine tenths appearing once. Sequencing was carried out using peripheral blood. The TCR sequence derives from a woman between 45 and 65 years old in a cohort sampled during active COVID-19. J is TRBJ2-1 and V is TRBV11-3, with 7 bases that match TRBD2. The CDR3: CASSPMPRELEQFF. In DNA form, the CDR3 reads TGTGCCAGCAGCCCAATGCCGCGGGAGCTTGAGCAGTTCTTC. The full variable domain, rest sourced from reference TRBV11-3 and TRBJ2-1, is EAGVVQSPRYKIIEKKQPVAFWCNPISGHNTLYWYLQNLGQGPELLIRYENEEAVDDSQLPKDRFSAERLKGVDSTLKIQPAELGDSAVYLCASSPMPRELEQFFGPGTRLTVL.